The source of this T cell receptor beta chain is a study of blood T cell repertoires in COVID-19. At the level of the study: The United States, Italy and Spain supplied acute and convalescent COVID-19 samples. The analysed material was cDNA or gDNA that came from T cells, B-cell-depleted T cells, or PBMCs.

Trimming shortened V by 5 bases and J by 8 bases, and 12 bases separated the two germline ends. The length of the CDR3 is 13 residues. The germline gives CDR1 KGHSH, CDR2 LQKENI. The method was immunoSEQ multiplex PCR; TCRdb's version includes in-frame clones alone and lacks a portion of them. This sample carries 330,000 or so clones, around 90% of them seen once, and the ten largest clones take around a sixth. The chain joins TRBV18 to TRBJ1-4; perhaps TRBD1 as D (5 bases). The sample consisted of PBMCs or T cells enriched from blood (not recorded which). The receptor's source is a woman in her 30s who had recovered from COVID-19. The DNA for the CDR3 is TGTGCCAGCTCATCTGACAGTCAGGAAAAACTGTTTTTT. This codes for CASSSDSQEKLFF.